This T cell receptor (beta chain) was sequenced for a study of T cell repertoires in cytomegalovirus infection. Points on this clonotype: What it binds is not known.

The CDR3 spans 17 residues. V was shortened by 3 bases and J by 2 bases, with 21 bases between the two germline ends. The germline V gene has CDR1 SGHDT and CDR2 YYEEEE. TCRdb reprocessed the reads with MiXCR, giving one entry per CDR3 protein. The sample includes some 120,000 distinct CDR3 sequences, 30% to 40% of them seen just once. Material: CD8+ T cells from cultured PBMCs, obtained from culture after CMV antigen stimulation. This sequence originates from a human donor in good health (CMV status not recorded). Some clones in this sample may be carry-over from other donors' samples. V and J are TRBV5-6 and TRBJ2-7, with D perhaps matching TRBD1 or TRBD2 (7 bases each). CDR3 in amino acids: CASSSEGPRGGPYEQYF. In DNA form, the CDR3 reads TGTGCCAGCAGCTCGGAGGGACCCAGGGGGGGGCCCTACGAGCAGTACTTC. Looking up the rest from reference TRBV5-6 and TRBJ2-7 gives the full variable domain: DAGVTQSPTHLIKTRGQQVTLRCSPKSGHDTVSWYQQALGQGPQFIFQYYEEEERQRGNFPDRFSGHQFPNYSSELNVNALLLGDSALYLCASSSEGPRGGPYEQYFGPGTRLTVT.